This T cell receptor beta chain was retrieved from a study of blood T cells in healthy people across ages. About the study: Per two T cells, about one barcoded beta molecule was captured through template switching. Study-wide results and limits: Both naive CD4+ cell counts and diversity were greater in long-lived donors than in aged donors.

A sample-barcoded 5' primer and a J-beta primer mix were used in a second PCR of roughly 6 to 11 cycles. TCRdb used MiXCR to reprocess the 5' RACE reads, holding one entry per CDR3 protein. The sample yields 910,000 or so distinct CDR3 sequences, roughly 50% seen once. This clonotype was counted a single time. Its antigen is not known. Germline-derived CDR1 and CDR2 are MGHDK and SYGVNS. This CDR3 region has 14 residues. Trimming cost V 6 bases and J 5 bases; bases outside gene matches: 8. Sample: blood. This receptor was taken from a woman aged 60-70 years in good health. The rearrangement uses TRBV25-1 and TRBJ1-2; 8 bases map to TRBD1. CDR3: CASRGQEVPYGYTF. CDR3 sequence (DNA): TGTGCCAGCAGGGGACAGGAAGTCCCTTATGGCTACACCTTC.